A single TCR beta chain is shown here with its context. V was pared by 4 bases and J by 1 base, with 8 bases between. This CDR3 is 14 amino acids long. These data come from a study of T cells in Graves' hyperthyroidism and ophthalmopathy. From RNA transcripts, TCR beta CDR3 regions were amplified. First-round RT-PCR of the TCR CDR3 relied on the HTBI primer set. TCRdb passed the multiplex PCR reads through MiXCR, listing each CDR3 protein once. In the table there are hundreds of thousands of distinct CDR3 sequences, 14% of which are singletons. Hyperthyroidism was newly diagnosed in patients aged 18 to 65 (duration under 2 months).

This chain joins TRBV12-3 or TRBV12-4 and TRBJ2-1; D is unclear. Sequenced sample: blood. This receptor was identified in a young woman with Graves' hyperthyroidism. The CDR3 DNA is TGTGCCAGCAGTTCTAAGATGTCCTACAATGAGCAGTTCTTC. Residues: CASSSKMSYNEQFF.